This passage covers 18 T cell receptor beta chains from one sample sequenced in a study of Ad26.COV2.S vaccination and SARS-CoV-2 variants. TCRdb keeps only in-frame clones here, not all; method: immunoSEQ multiplex PCR. The table shows approximately 300,000 clones, with around 83% occurring only once. The treatment here: around 19 received Ad26.COV2.S at low or high dose, single or two shots; 5 received placebo; per-sample allocation not given. Sampling happened 63 days after the first vaccine or placebo injection. The starting material was peripheral blood, obtained in a trial of Ad26.COV2.S vaccine versus placebo. All receptors come from a person aged 18-65 years who received the Ad26.COV2.S COVID-19 vaccine or a placebo.

J is TRBJ1-1 and V is TRBV4-1; D gene uncertain. CDR1 and CDR2 (germline): MGHRA, YSYEKL. V shed 1 base and J shed 1 base, with 4 bases lying between them. The CDR3 totals 13 residues. The CDR3 bases are TGCGCCAGCAGCCAAGGAAGGAACACTGAAGCTTTCTTT. Protein sequence: CASSQGRNTEAFF.

The rearrangement joins TRBV11-3 to TRBJ2-2, with a tentative D call TRBD1 (5 bases). V was shortened by 6 bases and J by 6 bases, with 11 bases between the two germline ends. Germline lookup yields CDR1 SGHNT and CDR2 YENEEA. The CDR3 is 13 amino acids. The CDR3 nucleotides are TGTGCCAGCAGTTCTAGGGGATCCGGGGAGCTGTTTTTT. It specifies CASSSRGSGELFF.

The chain couples TRBV5-4 to TRBJ1-2; 8 bases line up with TRBD1. The CDR3 length is 14 residues. Germline V gene lookup returns CDR1 SGHNT and CDR2 YYREEE (reference sequence). V lost 3 bases, J lost 4 bases, and 5 bases stayed unmatched. CDR3 in amino acids: CASSSLDRGYGYTF. CDR3 DNA: TGTGCCAGCAGCTCCCTCGACAGGGGCTATGGCTACACCTTC. Drawing the rest from reference TRBV5-4 and TRBJ1-2, the complete variable domain is ETGVTQSPTHLIKTRGQQVTLRCSSQSGHNTVSWYQQALGQGPQFIFQYYREEENGRGNFPPRFSGLQFPNYSSELNVNALELDDSALYLCASSSLDRGYGYTFGSGTRLTVV.

This clone appeared once. The J gene is TRBJ2-3, the V gene TRBV4-3; a weak D match, TRBD2 (5 bases). CDR1 and CDR2 (germline): LGHNA, YSLEER. The CDR3 spans 16 residues. Trimming took off 3 bases at V and 4 bases at J, with 17 bases between the two ends. The CDR3 DNA reads TGCGCCAGCAGCCAGCGAGGGTCAGTCGAGCCAGATACGCAGTATTTT. Translation: CASSQRGSVEPDTQYF.

V and J are TRBV7-2 and TRBJ2-2; D is possibly TRBD2 (5 bases). V lost 1 base and J 5 bases, leaving 11 bases between the germline ends. Per the germline V gene, CDR1 is SGHTA and CDR2 is FQGNSA. The CDR3 totals 15 residues. In DNA form, the CDR3 reads TGTGCCAGCAGCTTAGTTCGGACGGGGACCGGGGAGCTGTTTTTT. Its translation is CASSLVRTGTGELFF.

The CDR3 is CATSRDRWGSNEKLFF. In nucleotides, the CDR3 is TGTGCCACCAGCAGAGATAGGTGGGGATCTAATGAAAAACTGTTTTTT. The rearrangement joins TRBV15 to TRBJ1-4; no definite D call. This CDR3 has 16 amino acids. Trimming took 0 bases from V and 3 from J, leaving 11 bases between them. Germline CDR1 reads LNHNV; CDR2 reads YYDKDF (reference sequence). Full variable domain (remainder filled in from reference TRBV15 and TRBJ1-4): DAMVIQNPRYQVTQFGKPVTLSCSQTLNHNVMYWYQQKSSQAPKLLFHYYDKDFNNEADTPDNFQSRRPNTSFCFLDIRSPGLGDTAMYLCATSRDRWGSNEKLFFGSGTQLSVL.

The chain combines TRBV4-3 with TRBJ2-1; 7 positions agree with TRBD1. CDR3 length: 15 residues. CDR1 LGHNA and CDR2 YSLEER come from the germline V gene. V dropped 3 bases and J dropped 4; count of bases not matched to a gene: 6. CDR3: CASSHDRDGYNEQFF. The CDR3 nucleotides are TGCGCCAGCAGCCACGACAGGGATGGGTACAATGAGCAGTTCTTC.

The V gene is TRBV9, the J gene TRBJ1-4; possibly TRBD1 for D (6 bases). Trimming left V 0 bases short and J 4 bases short, with 16 bases between. The CDR3 is made up of 17 amino acids. Germline-derived CDR1 and CDR2 are SGDLS and YYNGEE. The CDR3 is CASSVATRGLDNEKLFF. DNA for the CDR3: TGTGCCAGCAGCGTAGCTACGCGGGGGCTGGATAATGAAAAACTGTTTTTT.

The rearrangement links TRBV19 to TRBJ2-2; possible D gene TRBD1, 6 bases. Deletions cut 10 bases from V and 3 bases from J, with 15 bases between. The CDR3 loop spans 14 amino acids. From germline, CDR1 is LNHDA and CDR2 SQIVND (reference sequence). Here the CDR3 DNA reads TGTGCCACTCGGGCCGGGACATACACCGGGGAGCTGTTTTTT. As protein: CATRAGTYTGELFF.

The V and J genes are TRBV2 and TRBJ1-1; D call uncertain. Deletions cut 6 bases from V and 10 bases from J, with 12 bases between. CDR1 and CDR2 from the germline V gene are SNHLY and FYNNEI. The CDR3 runs 11 residues. Written as DNA, the CDR3 is TGTGCCAGCAGCGGCGGGATAGGAGCTTTCTTT. Its protein product is CASSGGIGAFF.

This chain links TRBV6-6 with TRBJ1-2; 7 bases line up with TRBD1. The CDR3 extends over 15 amino acids. The trim removed 0 bases at V and 3 bases at J, leaving 4 bases unmatched. Germline V CDR1 and CDR2: MNHNY, SVGAGI (reference sequence). CDR3 region: CASSYSGTAHYGYTF. The CDR3 DNA sequence: TGTGCCAGCAGTTACTCAGGGACAGCCCACTATGGCTACACCTTC.

The chain couples TRBV5-6 to TRBJ2-1; 11 bases are shared with TRBD1. This CDR3 region has 18 residues. J lost 6 bases, V lost 4 bases, and 15 bases had no gene match. Looked up from germline, CDR1 is SGHDT and CDR2 is YYEEEE. CDR3 DNA: TGTGCCAGCAGCCCGTTGGTAAGCGGGACAGGGGGTGGCAATGAGCAGTTCTTC. The encoded protein is CASSPLVSGTGGGNEQFF. Drawing the rest from reference TRBV5-6 and TRBJ2-1, the complete variable domain is DAGVTQSPTHLIKTRGQQVTLRCSPKSGHDTVSWYQQALGQGPQFIFQYYEEEERQRGNFPDRFSGHQFPNYSSELNVNALLLGDSALYLCASSPLVSGTGGGNEQFFGPGTRLTVL.

V usage is TRBV9 and J usage is TRBJ1-1; 7 nucleotides match TRBD1. The CDR3 sequence is 14 residues long. The V gene end was trimmed by 4 bases and the J gene end by 4 bases; junction bases not matched to a gene: 7. Germline CDR1 is SGDLS and CDR2 is YYNGEE. The CDR3 DNA reads as TGTGCCAGCAGCCCAGGACAGGCTGTCACTGAAGCTTTCTTT. Translated: CASSPGQAVTEAFF. Full variable domain (missing parts from reference TRBV9 and TRBJ1-1): DSGVTQTPKHLITATGQRVTLRCSPRSGDLSVYWYQQSLDQGLQFLIQYYNGEERAKGNILERFSAQQFPDLHSELNLSSLELGDSALYFCASSPGQAVTEAFFGQGTRLTVV.

The CDR3 here is CASSPEGQGFNSPLHF. CDR3 in DNA: TGTGCCAGCAGCCCAGAGGGCCAGGGCTTTAATTCACCCCTCCACTTT. The chain has TRBV9 and TRBJ1-6, with D perhaps matching TRBD1 (5 bases). The CDR3 contains 16 residues. V shed 4 bases and J shed 6 bases, with 17 bases lying between them. CDR1 is SGDLS, CDR2 YYNGEE, per germline.

The V and J genes are TRBV5-1 and TRBJ1-5; the D is unclear. CDR1 and CDR2 from the germline V gene are SGHRS and YFSETQ. Trimming left V 0 bases short and J 2 bases short, with 6 bases between. This CDR3 spans 14 amino acids. CDR3 in DNA: TGCGCCAGCAGCTTGGCAGGTGGCAATCAGCCCCAGCATTTT. It encodes CASSLAGGNQPQHF.

V usage is TRBV14 and J usage is TRBJ1-3; D remains ambiguous. V lost 3 bases, J lost 0 bases, and 12 bases lay in between. The CDR3 loop spans 16 amino acids. Germline V gene sequence: CDR1 SGHDN, CDR2 FVKESK. The CDR3 region is CASSQEGSYSGNTIYF. Written as DNA, the CDR3 is TGTGCCAGCAGCCAGGAGGGCAGCTACTCTGGAAACACCATATATTTT.

The chain couples TRBV15 to TRBJ2-4, with 12 bases identical to TRBD1. V dropped 8 bases and J dropped 7; count of bases not matched to a gene: 9. Germline assignment: CDR1 LNHNV and CDR2 YYDKDF (reference sequence). The CDR3 has 15 amino acids. CDR3 sequence: CATSRPGQGANIQYF. The DNA of the CDR3 is TGTGCCACCTCTCGGCCGGGACAGGGGGCTAACATTCAGTACTTC. Full variable domain (rest looked up from reference TRBV15 and TRBJ2-4): DAMVIQNPRYQVTQFGKPVTLSCSQTLNHNVMYWYQQKSSQAPKLLFHYYDKDFNNEADTPDNFQSRRPNTSFCFLDIRSPGLGDTAMYLCATSRPGQGANIQYFGAGTRLSVL.

This sequence joins TRBV2 and TRBJ1-6, with D perhaps TRBD1 (5 bases). The CDR3 runs 18 residues. Looked up from germline, CDR1 is SNHLY and CDR2 is FYNNEI. Trimming took 2 bases from V and 5 from J, leaving 19 bases between them. The CDR3 loop is CASSEKHTGVWNNSPLHF. The CDR3 DNA sequence: TGTGCCAGCAGTGAAAAACATACAGGTGTCTGGAATAATTCACCCCTCCACTTT.